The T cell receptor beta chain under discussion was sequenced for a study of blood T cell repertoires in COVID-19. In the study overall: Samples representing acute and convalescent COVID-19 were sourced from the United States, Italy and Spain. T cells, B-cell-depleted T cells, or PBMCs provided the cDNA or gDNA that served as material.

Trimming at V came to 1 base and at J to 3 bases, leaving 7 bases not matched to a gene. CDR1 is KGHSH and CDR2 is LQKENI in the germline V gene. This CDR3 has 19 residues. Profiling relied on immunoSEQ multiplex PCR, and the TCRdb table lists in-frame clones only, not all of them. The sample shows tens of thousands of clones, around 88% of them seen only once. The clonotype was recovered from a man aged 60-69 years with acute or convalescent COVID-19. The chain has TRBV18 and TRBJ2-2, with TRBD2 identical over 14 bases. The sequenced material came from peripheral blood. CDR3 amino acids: CASSPRRLAGGRDTGELFF. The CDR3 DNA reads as TGTGCCAGCTCACCACGTCGACTAGCGGGGGGGCGAGACACCGGGGAGCTGTTTTTT.